This TCR beta chain came from a study of cytomegalovirus exposure and HLA in healthy donors. On the study more broadly: Of the donors genotyped, several hundred in all, 65% to 90% fell in the Caucasian-associated ancestry cluster. The study's findings and limits: Most TCR beta V segments were productive about 90% or about 30% of the time in an earlier analysis. Later genetic work tied a missense DCLRE1C variant to beta-chain V and J trimming. In vitro testing confirmed three CMV-associated chains as specific for CMV antigens.

This clone was seen a handful of times. Its antigen remains unknown. The V and J ends lost 6 bases and 3 bases respectively, with 11 bases between them. The germline V gene encodes CDR1 MNHEY and CDR2 SVGAGI. CDR3 length: 13 residues. This PCR relied on a set of 60 Vbeta primers and 13 Jbeta primers. Generated by immunoSEQ multiplex PCR, the TCRdb table keeps only in-frame clones and is missing some. The sample includes some 150,000 clones, around 80% of them seen just once. The chain couples TRBV6-5 to TRBJ1-1; the D gene is possibly TRBD1 (5 bases). This clonotype was sampled from a man aged 25-45 years in good health and CMV-seropositive. Sequencing input: PBMCs. Written as DNA, the CDR3 is TGTGCCAGCAGCAGGGAAGAGTACACTGAAGCTTTCTTT. This encodes CASSREEYTEAFF.